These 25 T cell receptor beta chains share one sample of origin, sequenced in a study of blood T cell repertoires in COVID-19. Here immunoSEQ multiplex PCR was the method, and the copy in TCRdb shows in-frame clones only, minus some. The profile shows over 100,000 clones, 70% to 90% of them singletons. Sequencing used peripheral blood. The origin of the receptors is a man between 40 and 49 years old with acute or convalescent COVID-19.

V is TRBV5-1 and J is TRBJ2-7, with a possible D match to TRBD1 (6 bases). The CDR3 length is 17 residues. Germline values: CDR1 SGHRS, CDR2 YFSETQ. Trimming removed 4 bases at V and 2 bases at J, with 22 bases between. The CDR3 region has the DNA TGCGCCAGCAGCCGGACCACCCACAGGGTTGGTGCCTACGAGCAGTACTTC. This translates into CASSRTTHRVGAYEQYF.

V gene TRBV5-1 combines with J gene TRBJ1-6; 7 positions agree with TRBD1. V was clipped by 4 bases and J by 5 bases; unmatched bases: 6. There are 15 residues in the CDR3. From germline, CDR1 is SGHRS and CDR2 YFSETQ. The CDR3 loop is CASSTDRVNNSPLHF. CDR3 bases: TGCGCCAGCAGCACCGACAGGGTGAATAATTCACCCCTCCACTTT.

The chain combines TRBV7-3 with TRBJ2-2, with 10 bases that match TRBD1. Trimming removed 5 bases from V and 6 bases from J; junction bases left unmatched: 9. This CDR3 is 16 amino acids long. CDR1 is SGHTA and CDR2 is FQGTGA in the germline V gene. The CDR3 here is CASSPKSDRGPGELFF. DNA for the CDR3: TGTGCCAGCAGCCCCAAAAGCGACAGGGGGCCCGGGGAGCTGTTTTTT.

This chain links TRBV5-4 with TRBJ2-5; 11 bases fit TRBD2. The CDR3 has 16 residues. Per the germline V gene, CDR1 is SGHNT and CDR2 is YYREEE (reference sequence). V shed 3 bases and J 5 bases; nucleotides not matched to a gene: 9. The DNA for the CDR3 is TGTGCCAGCAGCTCTTTACTAGCGGGAGTCGCGGAGACCCAGTACTTC. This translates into CASSSLLAGVAETQYF.

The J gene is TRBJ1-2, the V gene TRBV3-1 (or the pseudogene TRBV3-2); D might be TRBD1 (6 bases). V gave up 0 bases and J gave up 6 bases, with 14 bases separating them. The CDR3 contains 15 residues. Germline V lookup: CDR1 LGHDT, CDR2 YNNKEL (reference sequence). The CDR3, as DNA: TGTGCCAGCAGCCAAGAAGGGAGCAGGGGCAATGGCTACACCTTC. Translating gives CASSQEGSRGNGYTF.

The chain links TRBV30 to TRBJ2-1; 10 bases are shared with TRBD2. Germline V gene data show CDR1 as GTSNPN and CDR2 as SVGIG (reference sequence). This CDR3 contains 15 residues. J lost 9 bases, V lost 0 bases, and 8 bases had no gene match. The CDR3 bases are TGTGCCTGGAGTGTAGACCCAGCGGGGGGGGGTGAGCAGTTCTTC. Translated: CAWSVDPAGGGEQFF. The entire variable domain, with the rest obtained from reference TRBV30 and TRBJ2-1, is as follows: SQTIHQWPATLVQPVGSPLSLECTVEGTSNPNLYWYRQAAGRGLQLLFYSVGIGQISSEVPQNLSASRPQDRQFILSSKKLLLSDSGFYLCAWSVDPAGGGEQFFGPGTRLTVL.

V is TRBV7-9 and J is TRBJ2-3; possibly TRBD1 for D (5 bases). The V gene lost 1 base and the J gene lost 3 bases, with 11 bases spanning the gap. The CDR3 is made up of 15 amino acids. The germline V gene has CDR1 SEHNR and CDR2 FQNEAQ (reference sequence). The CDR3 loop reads CASSLVTSGTDTQYF. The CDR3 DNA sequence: TGTGCCAGCAGCTTAGTGACATCAGGGACAGATACGCAGTATTTT.

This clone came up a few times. The DNA of the CDR3 is TGTGCCAGCAGCGCACTACAGGGAAGGGCTTTCTTT. Its translation: CASSALQGRAFF. The chain joins TRBV9 to TRBJ1-1; D may be TRBD1 (6 bases). Trimming left V 3 bases short and J 11 bases short, with 14 bases between. Germline V CDR1 and CDR2: SGDLS, YYNGEE. The CDR3 has 12 residues.

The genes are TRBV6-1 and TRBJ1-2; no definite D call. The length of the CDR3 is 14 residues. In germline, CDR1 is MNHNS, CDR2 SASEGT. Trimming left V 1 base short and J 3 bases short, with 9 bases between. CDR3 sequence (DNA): TGTGCCAGCAGTGAAGTGGGGAGGGACTATGGCTACACCTTC. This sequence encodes CASSEVGRDYGYTF.

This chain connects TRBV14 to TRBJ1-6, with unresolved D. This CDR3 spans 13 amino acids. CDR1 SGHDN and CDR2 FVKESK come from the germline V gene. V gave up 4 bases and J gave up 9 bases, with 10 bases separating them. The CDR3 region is CASSLPRGSPLHF. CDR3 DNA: TGTGCCAGCAGCCTCCCTCGGGGTTCACCCCTCCACTTT. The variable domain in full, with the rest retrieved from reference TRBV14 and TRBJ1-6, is EAGVTQFPSHSVIEKGQTVTLRCDPISGHDNLYWYRRVMGKEIKFLLHFVKESKQDESGMPNNRFLAERTGGTYSTLKVQPAELEDSGVYFCASSLPRGSPLHFGNGTRLTVT.

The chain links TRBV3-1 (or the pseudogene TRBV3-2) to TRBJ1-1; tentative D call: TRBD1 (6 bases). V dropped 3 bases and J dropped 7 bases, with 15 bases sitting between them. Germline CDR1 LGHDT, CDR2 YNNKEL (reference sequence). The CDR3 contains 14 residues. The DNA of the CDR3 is TGTGCCAGCAGCCAGTACTCCGGGACACTTGAAGCTTTCTTT. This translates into CASSQYSGTLEAFF.

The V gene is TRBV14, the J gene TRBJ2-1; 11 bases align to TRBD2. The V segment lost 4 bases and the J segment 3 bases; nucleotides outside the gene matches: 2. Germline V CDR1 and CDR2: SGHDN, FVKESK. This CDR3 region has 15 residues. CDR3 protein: CASSRTSGYYNEQFF. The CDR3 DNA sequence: TGTGCCAGCAGCCGGACTAGCGGGTACTACAATGAGCAGTTCTTC.

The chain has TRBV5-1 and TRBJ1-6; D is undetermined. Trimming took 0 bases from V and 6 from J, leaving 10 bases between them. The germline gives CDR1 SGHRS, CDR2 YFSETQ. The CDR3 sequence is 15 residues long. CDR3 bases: TGCGCCAGCAGCTTGGGTGCGTTTGGTAATTCACCCCTCCACTTT. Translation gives CASSLGAFGNSPLHF.

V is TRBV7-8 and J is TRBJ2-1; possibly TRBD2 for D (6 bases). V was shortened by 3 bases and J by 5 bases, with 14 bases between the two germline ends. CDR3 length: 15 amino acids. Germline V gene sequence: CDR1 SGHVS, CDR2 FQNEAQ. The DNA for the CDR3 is TGTGCCAGCAGCTTCTCGTGGGGGGAGAACAATGAGCAGTTCTTC. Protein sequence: CASSFSWGENNEQFF. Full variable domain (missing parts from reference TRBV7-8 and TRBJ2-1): GAGVSQSPRYKVAKRGQDVALRCDPISGHVSLFWYQQALGQGPEFLTYFQNEAQLDKSGLPSDRFFAERPEGSVSTLKIQRTQQEDSAVYLCASSFSWGENNEQFFGPGTRLTVL.

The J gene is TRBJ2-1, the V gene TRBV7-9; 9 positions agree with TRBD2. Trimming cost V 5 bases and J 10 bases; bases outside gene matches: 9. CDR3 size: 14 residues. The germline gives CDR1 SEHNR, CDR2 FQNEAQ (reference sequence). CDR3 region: CASSRQTSGGEQFF. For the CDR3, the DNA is TGTGCCAGCAGCCGGCAGACTAGCGGAGGGGAGCAGTTCTTC. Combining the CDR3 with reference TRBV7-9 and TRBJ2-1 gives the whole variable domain DTGVSQNPRHKITKRGQNVTFRCDPISEHNRLYWYRQTLGQGPEFLTYFQNEAQLEKSRLLSDRFSAERPKGSFSTLEIQRTEQGDSAMYLCASSRQTSGGEQFFGPGTRLTVL.

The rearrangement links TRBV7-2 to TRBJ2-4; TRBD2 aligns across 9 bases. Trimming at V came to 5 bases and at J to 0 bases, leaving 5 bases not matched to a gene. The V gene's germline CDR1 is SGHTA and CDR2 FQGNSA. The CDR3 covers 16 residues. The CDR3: CASSHSGGIAKNIQYF. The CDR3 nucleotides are TGTGCCAGCAGCCACAGCGGGGGGATAGCCAAAAACATTCAGTACTTC.

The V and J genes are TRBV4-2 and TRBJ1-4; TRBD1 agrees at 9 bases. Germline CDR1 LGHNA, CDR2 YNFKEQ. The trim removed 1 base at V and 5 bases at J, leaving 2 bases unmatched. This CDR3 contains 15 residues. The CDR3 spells CASSQAGTGNEKLFF. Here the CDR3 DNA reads TGTGCCAGCAGCCAAGCTGGGACAGGGAATGAAAAACTGTTTTTT.

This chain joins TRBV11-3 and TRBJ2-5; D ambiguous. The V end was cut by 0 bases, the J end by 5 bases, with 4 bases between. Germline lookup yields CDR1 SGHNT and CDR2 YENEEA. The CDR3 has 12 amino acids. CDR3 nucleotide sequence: TGTGCCAGCAGCTTAGATCGGGAGACCCAGTACTTC. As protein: CASSLDRETQYF.

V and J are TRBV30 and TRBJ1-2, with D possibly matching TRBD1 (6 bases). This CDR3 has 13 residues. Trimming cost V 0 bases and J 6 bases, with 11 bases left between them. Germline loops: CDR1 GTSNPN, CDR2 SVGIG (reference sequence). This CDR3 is CAWSVGGGNGYTF. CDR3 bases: TGTGCCTGGAGTGTAGGGGGAGGGAATGGCTACACCTTC.

The CDR3 reads CASSVQSSGGSYEQYF. DNA of the CDR3: TGTGCCAGCAGCGTCCAGAGTAGCGGGGGCTCCTACGAGCAGTACTTC. The chain has TRBV9 and TRBJ2-7; 9 bases align to TRBD2. CDR3 size: 16 residues. V gave up 2 bases and J gave up 0 bases; unmatched junction bases: 6. Germline V gene sequence: CDR1 SGDLS, CDR2 YYNGEE.

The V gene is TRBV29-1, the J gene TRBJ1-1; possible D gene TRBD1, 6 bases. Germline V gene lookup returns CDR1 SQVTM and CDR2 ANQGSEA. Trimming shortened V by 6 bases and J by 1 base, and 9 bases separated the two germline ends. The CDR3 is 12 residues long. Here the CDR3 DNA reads TGCAGCGTGGGGGCGTGGAACACTGAAGCTTTCTTT. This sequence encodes CSVGAWNTEAFF.

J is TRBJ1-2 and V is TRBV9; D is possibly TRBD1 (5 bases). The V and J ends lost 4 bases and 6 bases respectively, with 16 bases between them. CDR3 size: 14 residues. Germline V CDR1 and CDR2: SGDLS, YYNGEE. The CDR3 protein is CASSLSSGLDGYTF. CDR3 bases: TGTGCCAGCAGCTTAAGTTCAGGGTTGGATGGCTACACCTTC. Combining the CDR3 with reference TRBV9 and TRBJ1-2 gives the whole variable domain DSGVTQTPKHLITATGQRVTLRCSPRSGDLSVYWYQQSLDQGLQFLIQYYNGEERAKGNILERFSAQQFPDLHSELNLSSLELGDSALYFCASSLSSGLDGYTFGSGTRLTVV.

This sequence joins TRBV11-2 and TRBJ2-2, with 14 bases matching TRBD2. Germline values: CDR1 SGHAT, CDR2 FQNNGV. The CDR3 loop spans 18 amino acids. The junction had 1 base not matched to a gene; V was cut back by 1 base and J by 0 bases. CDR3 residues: CASSLVGLAGANTGELFF. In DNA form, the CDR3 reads TGTGCCAGCAGCTTAGTGGGACTAGCGGGGGCGAACACCGGGGAGCTGTTTTTT.

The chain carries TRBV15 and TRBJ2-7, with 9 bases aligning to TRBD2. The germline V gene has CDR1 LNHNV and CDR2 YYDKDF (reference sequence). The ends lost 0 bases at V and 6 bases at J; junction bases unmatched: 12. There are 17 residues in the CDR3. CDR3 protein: CATSRDPPAGGFPEQYF. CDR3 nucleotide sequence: TGTGCCACCAGCAGAGATCCCCCTGCGGGAGGGTTCCCCGAGCAGTACTTC. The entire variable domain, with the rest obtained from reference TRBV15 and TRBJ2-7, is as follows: DAMVIQNPRYQVTQFGKPVTLSCSQTLNHNVMYWYQQKSSQAPKLLFHYYDKDFNNEADTPDNFQSRRPNTSFCFLDIRSPGLGDTAMYLCATSRDPPAGGFPEQYFGPGTRLTVT.

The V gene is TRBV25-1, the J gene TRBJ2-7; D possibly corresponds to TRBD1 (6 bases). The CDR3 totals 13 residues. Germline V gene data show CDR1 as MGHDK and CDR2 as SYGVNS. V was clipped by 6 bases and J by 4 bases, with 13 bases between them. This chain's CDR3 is CASRRGRGYEQYF. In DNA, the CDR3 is TGTGCCAGCAGAAGGGGGAGAGGGTACGAGCAGTACTTC.